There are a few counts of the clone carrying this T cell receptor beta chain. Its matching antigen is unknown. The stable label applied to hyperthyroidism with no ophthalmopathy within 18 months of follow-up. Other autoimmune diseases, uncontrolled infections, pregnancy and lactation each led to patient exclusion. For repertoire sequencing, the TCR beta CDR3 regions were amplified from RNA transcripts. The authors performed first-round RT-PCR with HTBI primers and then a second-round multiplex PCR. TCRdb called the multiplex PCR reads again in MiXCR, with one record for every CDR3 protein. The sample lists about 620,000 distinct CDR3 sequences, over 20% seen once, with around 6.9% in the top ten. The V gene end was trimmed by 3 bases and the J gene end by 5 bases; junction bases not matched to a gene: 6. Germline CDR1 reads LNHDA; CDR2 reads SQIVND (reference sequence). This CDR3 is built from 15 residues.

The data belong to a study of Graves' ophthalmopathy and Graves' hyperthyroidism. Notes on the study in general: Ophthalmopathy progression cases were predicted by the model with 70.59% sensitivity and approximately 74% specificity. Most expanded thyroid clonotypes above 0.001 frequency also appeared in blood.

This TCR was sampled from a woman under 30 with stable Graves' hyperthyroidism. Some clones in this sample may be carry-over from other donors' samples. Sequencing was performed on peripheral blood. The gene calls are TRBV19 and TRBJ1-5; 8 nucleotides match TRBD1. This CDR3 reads CASSMGTGYYQPQHF. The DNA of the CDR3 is TGTGCCAGTAGTATGGGGACAGGCTACTATCAGCCCCAGCATTTT.